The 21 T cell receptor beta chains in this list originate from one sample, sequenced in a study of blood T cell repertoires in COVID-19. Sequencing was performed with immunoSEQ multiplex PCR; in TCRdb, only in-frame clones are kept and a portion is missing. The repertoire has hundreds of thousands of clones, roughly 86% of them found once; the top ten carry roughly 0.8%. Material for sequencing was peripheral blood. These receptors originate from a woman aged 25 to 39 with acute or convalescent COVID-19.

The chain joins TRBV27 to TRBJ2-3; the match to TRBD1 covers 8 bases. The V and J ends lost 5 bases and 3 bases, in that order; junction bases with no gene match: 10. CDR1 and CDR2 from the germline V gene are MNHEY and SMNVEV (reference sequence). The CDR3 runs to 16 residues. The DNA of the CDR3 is TGTGCCAGCAGTAAATGGACAGGGATCGAGACAGATACGCAGTATTTT. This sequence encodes CASSKWTGIETDTQYF.

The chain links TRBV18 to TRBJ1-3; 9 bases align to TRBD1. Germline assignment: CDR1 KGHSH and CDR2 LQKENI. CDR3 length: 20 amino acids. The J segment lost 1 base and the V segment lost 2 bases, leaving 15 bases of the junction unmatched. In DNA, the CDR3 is TGTGCCAGCTCACCATTAACCGGGACAGGGTCCGGACCGTCTGGAAACACCATATATTTT. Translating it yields CASSPLTGTGSGPSGNTIYF.

In DNA, the CDR3 is TGTGCCAGCAGCCCCGGGACAGGGCGGTACACCTTC. Translation gives CASSPGTGRYTF. The chain is built from TRBV12-3 or TRBV12-4 and TRBJ1-2; TRBD1 aligns across 9 bases. The CDR3 runs to 12 residues. J gave up 11 bases and V 6 bases, and 7 bases lay outside the gene matches.

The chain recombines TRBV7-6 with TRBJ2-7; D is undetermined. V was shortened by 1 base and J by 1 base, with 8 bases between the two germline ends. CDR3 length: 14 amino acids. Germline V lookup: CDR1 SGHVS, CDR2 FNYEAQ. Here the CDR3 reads CASSLGLRSYEQYF. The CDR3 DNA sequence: TGTGCCAGCAGCTTAGGGCTCAGATCCTACGAGCAGTACTTC.

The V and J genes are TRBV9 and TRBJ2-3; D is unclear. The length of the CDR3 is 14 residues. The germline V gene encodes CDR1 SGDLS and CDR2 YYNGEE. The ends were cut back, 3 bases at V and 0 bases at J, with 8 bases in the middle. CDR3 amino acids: CASSAARSTDTQYF. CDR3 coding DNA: TGTGCCAGCAGCGCCGCCAGGAGCACAGATACGCAGTATTTT.

In DNA form, the CDR3 reads TGCGCCAGCAGCCAAGTGGGGGTCGGGAGCTCAGATACGCAGTATTTT. Translated, it gives CASSQVGVGSSDTQYF. The chain carries TRBV4-1 and TRBJ2-3; TRBD2 is a possible D gene (6 bases). CDR3 length equals 16 residues. Germline V lookup: CDR1 MGHRA, CDR2 YSYEKL. V was pared by 1 base and J by 4 bases, with 15 bases between.

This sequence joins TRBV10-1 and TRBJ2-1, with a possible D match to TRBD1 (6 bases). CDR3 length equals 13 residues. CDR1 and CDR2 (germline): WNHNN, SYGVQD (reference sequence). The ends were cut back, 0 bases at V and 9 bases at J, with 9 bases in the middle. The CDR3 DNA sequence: TGCGCCAGCAGTGAGTCGGGGGCCAGTGAGCAGTTCTTC. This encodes CASSESGASEQFF.

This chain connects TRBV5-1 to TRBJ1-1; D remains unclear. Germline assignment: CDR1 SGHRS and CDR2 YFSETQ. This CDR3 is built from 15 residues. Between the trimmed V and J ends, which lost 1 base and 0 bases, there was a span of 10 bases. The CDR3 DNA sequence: TGCGCCAGCAGCTTGTTCGGGGAAATGAACACTGAAGCTTTCTTT. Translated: CASSLFGEMNTEAFF.

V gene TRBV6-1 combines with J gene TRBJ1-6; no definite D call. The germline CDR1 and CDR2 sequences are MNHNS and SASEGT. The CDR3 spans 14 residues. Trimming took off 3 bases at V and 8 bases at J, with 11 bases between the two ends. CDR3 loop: CASSDTGSYSPLHF. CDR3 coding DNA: TGTGCCAGCAGTGATACGGGGAGCTATTCACCCCTCCACTTT.

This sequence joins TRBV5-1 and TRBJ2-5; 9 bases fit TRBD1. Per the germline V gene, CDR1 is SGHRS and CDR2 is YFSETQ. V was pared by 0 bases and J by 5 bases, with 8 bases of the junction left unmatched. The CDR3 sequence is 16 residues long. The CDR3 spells CASSLEGQGRAETQYF. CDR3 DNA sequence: TGCGCCAGCAGCTTGGAAGGACAGGGGCGCGCGGAGACCCAGTACTTC.

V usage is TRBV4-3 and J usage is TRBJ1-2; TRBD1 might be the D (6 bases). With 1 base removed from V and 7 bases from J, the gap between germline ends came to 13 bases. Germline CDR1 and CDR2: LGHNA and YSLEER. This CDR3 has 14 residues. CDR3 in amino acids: CASSQADRIGGYTF. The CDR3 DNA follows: TGCGCCAGCAGCCAAGCCGACAGGATCGGTGGCTACACCTTC.

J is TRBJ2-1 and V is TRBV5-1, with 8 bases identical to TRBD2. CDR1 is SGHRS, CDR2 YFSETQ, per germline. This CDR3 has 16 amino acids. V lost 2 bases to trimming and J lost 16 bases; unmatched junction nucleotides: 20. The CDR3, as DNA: TGCGCCAGCAGCTTTACCGGGACTAGTTTTTCCGCGGACCGATTCTTC. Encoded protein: CASSFTGTSFSADRFF.

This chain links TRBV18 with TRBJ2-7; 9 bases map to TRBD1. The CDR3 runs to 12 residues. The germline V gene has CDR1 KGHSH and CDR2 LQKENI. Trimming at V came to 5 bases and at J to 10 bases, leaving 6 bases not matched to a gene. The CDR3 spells CASSSGTGLQYF. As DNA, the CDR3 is TGTGCCAGCTCATCAGGGACAGGGTTACAGTACTTC.

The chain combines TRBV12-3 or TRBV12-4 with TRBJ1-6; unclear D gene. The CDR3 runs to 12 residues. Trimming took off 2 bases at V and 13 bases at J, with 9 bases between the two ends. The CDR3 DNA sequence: TGTGCCAGCAGTTTATTCCGCGGGCCCCTCCACTTT. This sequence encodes CASSLFRGPLHF.

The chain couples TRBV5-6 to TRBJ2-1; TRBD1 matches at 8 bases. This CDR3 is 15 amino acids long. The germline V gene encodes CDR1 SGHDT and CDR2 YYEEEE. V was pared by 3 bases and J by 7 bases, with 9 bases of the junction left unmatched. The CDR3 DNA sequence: TGTGCCAGCAGCTACCTAGGACAGGGTCTGAATGAGCAGTTCTTC. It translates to CASSYLGQGLNEQFF.

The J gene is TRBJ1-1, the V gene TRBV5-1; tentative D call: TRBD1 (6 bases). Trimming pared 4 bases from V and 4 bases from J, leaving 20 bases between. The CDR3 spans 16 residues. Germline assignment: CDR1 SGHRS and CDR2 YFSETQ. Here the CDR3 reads CASSGRAARGGTEAFF. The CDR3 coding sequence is TGCGCCAGCAGCGGGCGGGCAGCTCGAGGGGGCACTGAAGCTTTCTTT.

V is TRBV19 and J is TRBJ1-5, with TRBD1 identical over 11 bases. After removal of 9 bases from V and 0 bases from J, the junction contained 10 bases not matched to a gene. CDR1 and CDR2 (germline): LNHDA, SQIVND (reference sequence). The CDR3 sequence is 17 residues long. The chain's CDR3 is CASEPGTGGFSNQPQHF. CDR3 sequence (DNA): TGTGCCAGCGAACCCGGGACAGGGGGTTTTAGCAATCAGCCCCAGCATTTT.

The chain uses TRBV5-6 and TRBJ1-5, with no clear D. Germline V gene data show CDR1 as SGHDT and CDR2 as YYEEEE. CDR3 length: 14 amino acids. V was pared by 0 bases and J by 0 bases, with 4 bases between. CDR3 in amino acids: CASSLGGSNQPQHF. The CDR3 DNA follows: TGTGCCAGCAGCTTGGGCGGTAGCAATCAGCCCCAGCATTTT.

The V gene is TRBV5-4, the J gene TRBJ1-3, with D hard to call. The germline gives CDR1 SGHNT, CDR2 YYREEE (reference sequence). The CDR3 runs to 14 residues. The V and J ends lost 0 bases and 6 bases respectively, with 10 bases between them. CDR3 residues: CASSLGSSENTIYF. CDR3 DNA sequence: TGTGCCAGCAGCTTGGGGAGCTCGGAAAACACCATATATTTT.

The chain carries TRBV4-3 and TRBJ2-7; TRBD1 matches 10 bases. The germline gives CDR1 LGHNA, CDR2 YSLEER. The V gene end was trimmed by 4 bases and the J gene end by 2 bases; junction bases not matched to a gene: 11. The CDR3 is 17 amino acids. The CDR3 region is CASSPAETGGEAYEQYF. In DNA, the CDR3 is TGCGCCAGCAGCCCAGCAGAGACAGGGGGCGAAGCCTACGAGCAGTACTTC.

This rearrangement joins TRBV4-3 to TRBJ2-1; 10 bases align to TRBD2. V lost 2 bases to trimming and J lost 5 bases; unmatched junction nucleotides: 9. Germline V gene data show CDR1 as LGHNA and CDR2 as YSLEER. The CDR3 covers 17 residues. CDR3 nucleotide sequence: TGCGCCAGCAGCCAACTTTCTGGGCTAGCGGGAGACAATGAGCAGTTCTTC. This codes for CASSQLSGLAGDNEQFF.